The 27 T cell receptor beta chains below were found in one sample sequenced in a study of blood T cell repertoires in COVID-19. The table came from immunoSEQ multiplex PCR; TCRdb's copy has only in-frame clones and leaves some out. The sample comprises about 250,000 clones, about nine tenths of which are singletons, and roughly 1.7% rests with the top ten. The sample was PBMCs or T cells enriched from blood (not recorded which). Receptor source: a man in his forties or fifties who had recovered from COVID-19.

The chain is built from TRBV10-1 and TRBJ2-1; TRBD2 is a possible D gene (6 bases). V was shortened by 8 bases and J by 8 bases, with 16 bases between the two germline ends. The germline V gene has CDR1 WNHNN and CDR2 SYGVQD (reference sequence). The CDR3 spans 13 residues. The DNA of the CDR3 is TGCGCCAGCCCCCCCGGAGGGGCGTATGAGCAGTTCTTC. It specifies CASPPGGAYEQFF.

V gene TRBV4-2 combines with J gene TRBJ1-2; 10 positions agree with TRBD1. CDR3 length equals 17 residues. V shed 0 bases, J shed 4 bases, and the junction held 8 bases outside the gene matches. The germline V gene encodes CDR1 LGHNA and CDR2 YNFKEQ. In DNA form, the CDR3 reads TGTGCCAGCAGCCAAGAGACACAGACAGGGGGCGCCTATGGCTACACCTTC. This codes for CASSQETQTGGAYGYTF.

V is TRBV5-1 and J is TRBJ2-3, with a tentative D call TRBD2 (7 bases). The CDR3 runs 16 residues. Per germline, CDR1 SGHRS and CDR2 YFSETQ. The V end lost 4 bases, the J end lost 5 bases, and 20 bases lay between the germline ends. This CDR3 reads CASSRGAGIGGDTQYF. In DNA, the CDR3 is TGCGCCAGCAGCCGAGGAGCGGGGATAGGGGGAGATACGCAGTATTTT. Together with reference TRBV5-1 and TRBJ2-3, the CDR3 gives the full variable domain: KAGVTQTPRYLIKTRGQQVTLSCSPISGHRSVSWYQQTPGQGLQFLFEYFSETQRNKGNFPGRFSGRQFSNSRSEMNVSTLELGDSALYLCASSRGAGIGGDTQYFGPGTRLTVL.

The V gene is TRBV10-3, the J gene TRBJ2-7, with 7 nucleotides matching TRBD1. The germline V gene encodes CDR1 ENHRY and CDR2 SYGVKD. V gave up 0 bases and J gave up 1 base; unmatched junction bases: 3. The CDR3 is 15 residues long. The CDR3 DNA is TGTGCCATCAGTGAGTCGGACAGGTTTTCCTACGAGCAGTACTTC. Protein: CAISESDRFSYEQYF.

This clone was recorded once. This sequence joins TRBV5-4 and TRBJ1-3, with D possibly matching TRBD1 (6 bases). CDR3 size: 14 residues. Germline V gives CDR1 SGHNT, CDR2 YYREEE (reference sequence). Trimming left V 6 bases short and J 4 bases short, with 14 bases between. The CDR3 reads CASTRRGAGNTIYF. The CDR3 nucleotides read TGTGCCAGCACCAGGCGGGGGGCCGGAAACACCATATATTTT.

This clone came up a few times. This sequence joins TRBV6-5 and TRBJ2-2; TRBD1 is a possible D gene (6 bases). CDR1 MNHEY and CDR2 SVGAGI come from the germline V gene. This CDR3 has 15 amino acids. Deletions cut 4 bases from V and 7 bases from J, with 16 bases between. The CDR3 protein is CASSFHRARGGELFF. DNA for the CDR3: TGTGCCAGCAGTTTTCACAGGGCCCGCGGCGGGGAGCTGTTTTTT.

This clone was counted a few times. The V and J genes are TRBV19 and TRBJ2-5; TRBD1 aligns across 8 bases. Unmatched junction bases numbered 7, after V lost 3 bases and J lost 4 bases. This CDR3 comprises 15 residues. CDR1 and CDR2 from the germline V gene are LNHDA and SQIVND (reference sequence). The CDR3 reads CASSITLQGGETQYF. The CDR3 DNA is TGTGCCAGTAGTATCACCTTACAGGGGGGAGAGACCCAGTACTTC.

The chain combines TRBV19 with TRBJ1-5; 9 bases are shared with TRBD1. The CDR3 length is 13 residues. Germline V lookup: CDR1 LNHDA, CDR2 SQIVND (reference sequence). The V gene end was trimmed by 6 bases and the J gene end by 9 bases; junction bases not matched to a gene: 6. CDR3 loop: CASRPGQGGPQHF. The CDR3, as DNA: TGTGCCAGTAGGCCGGGACAGGGAGGGCCCCAGCATTTT.

The chain has TRBV7-9 and TRBJ2-2, with TRBD2 matching 10 bases. This CDR3 spans 15 amino acids. Germline V lookup: CDR1 SEHNR, CDR2 FQNEAQ (reference sequence). The trim removed 1 base at V and 4 bases at J, leaving 0 bases unmatched. The CDR3 sequence is CASSLGTSGTGELFF. The CDR3, as DNA: TGTGCCAGCAGCTTAGGGACTAGCGGCACCGGGGAGCTGTTTTTT.

This chain connects TRBV27 to TRBJ2-1; TRBD2 matches at 7 bases. The V and J ends lost 2 bases and 3 bases, in that order; junction bases with no gene match: 4. There are 15 residues in the CDR3. From germline, CDR1 is MNHEY and CDR2 SMNVEV (reference sequence). CDR3 region: CASSLAGDDYNEQFF. The CDR3 DNA is TGTGCCAGCAGTTTAGCGGGAGATGACTACAATGAGCAGTTCTTC.

This rearrangement joins TRBV28 to TRBJ2-7; TRBD1 aligns across 9 bases. There are 15 residues in the CDR3. J was trimmed by 0 bases and V by 3 bases; bases with no gene match: 3. CDR1 and CDR2 from the germline V gene are MDHEN and SYDVKM. CDR3 bases: TGTGCCAGCAGTTTGGACAGGGGCCTCTCCTACGAGCAGTACTTC. Its translation is CASSLDRGLSYEQYF.

This clone was picked up one time. V and J are TRBV5-1 and TRBJ1-2, with 11 bases lining up with TRBD1. V shed 4 bases and J 6 bases; nucleotides not matched to a gene: 8. Per germline, CDR1 SGHRS and CDR2 YFSETQ. CDR3 size: 15 residues. The CDR3 protein is CASSPLGTGGNGYTF. CDR3 sequence (DNA): TGCGCCAGCAGCCCGTTAGGGACAGGGGGAAATGGCTACACCTTC.

V is TRBV19 and J is TRBJ1-2; 7 nucleotides match TRBD1. V dropped 6 bases and J dropped 3; count of bases not matched to a gene: 4. Germline V gene data show CDR1 as LNHDA and CDR2 as SQIVND (reference sequence). The CDR3 runs to 13 residues. The CDR3 coding sequence is TGTGCCAGTAGGGGGACAGCCGACTATGGCTACACCTTC. As protein: CASRGTADYGYTF.

The gene calls are TRBV5-1 and TRBJ1-1; maybe TRBD1 (5 bases). In germline, CDR1 is SGHRS, CDR2 YFSETQ. V lost 2 bases to trimming and J lost 7 bases, with 9 bases between them. The CDR3 runs to 12 residues. CDR3 bases: TGCGCCAGCAGCTTAACAGGAGTTGAAGCTTTCTTT. This translates into CASSLTGVEAFF.

The rearrangement joins TRBV30 to TRBJ1-2; TRBD1 matches 9 bases. With V trimmed by 5 bases and J by 8 bases, 12 bases remained unmatched. This CDR3 is built from 14 residues. Looked up from germline, CDR1 is GTSNPN and CDR2 is SVGIG (reference sequence). In DNA, the CDR3 is TGTGCCTGGGGGAGCTCGGGACAGGGAAAAGGCTACACCTTC. The encoded protein is CAWGSSGQGKGYTF.

The V and J genes are TRBV28 and TRBJ1-2, with D possibly being TRBD1 (5 bases). CDR3 length: 13 amino acids. Germline CDR1 MDHEN, CDR2 SYDVKM. V was clipped by 5 bases and J by 4 bases, with 11 bases between them. CDR3 coding DNA: TGTGCCAGCAGTCCCGACAGAAGCTATGGCTACACCTTC. Encoded protein: CASSPDRSYGYTF.

Note on this clone: Within the sample, other DNA sequences also encode this same CDR3. The rearrangement uses TRBV5-1 and TRBJ1-4; possibly TRBD1 for D (5 bases). Between the trimmed V and J ends, which lost 4 bases and 0 bases, there was a span of 7 bases. Germline V gene data show CDR1 as SGHRS and CDR2 as YFSETQ. The CDR3 loop spans 14 amino acids. CDR3: CASSQTATNEKLFF. CDR3 coding DNA: TGCGCCAGCAGCCAGACAGCAACTAATGAAAAACTGTTTTTT.

The chain carries TRBV6-6 and TRBJ2-1; TRBD1 agrees at 8 bases. In germline, CDR1 is MNHNY, CDR2 SVGAGI (reference sequence). The CDR3 is 14 amino acids. The ends lost 7 bases at V and 3 bases at J; junction bases unmatched: 5. The DNA for the CDR3 is TGTGCCAGCATTACCGGACAGGGCTACAATGAGCAGTTCTTC. It translates to CASITGQGYNEQFF.

The chain couples TRBV9 to TRBJ2-7; 7 bases are a match to TRBD1. The V gene end was trimmed by 5 bases and the J gene end by 0 bases; junction bases not matched to a gene: 5. The CDR3 totals 14 residues. Germline assignment: CDR1 SGDLS and CDR2 YYNGEE. The CDR3 bases are TGTGCCAGCAGTGTACAGGGGAGCTCCTACGAGCAGTACTTC. It codes for CASSVQGSSYEQYF.

This clone was observed a few times. V usage is TRBV20-1 and J usage is TRBJ1-2; D ambiguous. The CDR3 spans 11 residues. Per germline, CDR1 DFQATT and CDR2 SNEGSKA (reference sequence). V was pared by 5 bases and J by 6 bases, with 10 bases between. This CDR3 reads CSAGLADGYTF. CDR3 nucleotide sequence: TGCAGTGCTGGACTTGCGGATGGCTACACCTTC.

Here the CDR3 reads CASKASGPETQYF. Written as DNA, the CDR3 is TGTGCCAGCAAAGCTAGCGGGCCAGAGACCCAGTACTTC. The gene calls are TRBV11-1 and TRBJ2-5; 8 positions agree with TRBD2. The CDR3 length is 13 residues. From germline, CDR1 is SGHAT and CDR2 FQDESV (reference sequence). V was pared by 7 bases and J by 4 bases, with 5 bases of the junction left unmatched. The full variable domain, rest sourced from reference TRBV11-1 and TRBJ2-5, is EAEVAQSPRYKITEKSQAVAFWCDPISGHATLYWYRQILGQGPELLVQFQDESVVDDSQLPKDRFSAERLKGVDSTLKIQPAELGDSAMYLCASKASGPETQYFGPGTRLLVL.

This clone was counted a single time. The genes are TRBV12-3 or TRBV12-4 and TRBJ2-5; D remains ambiguous. Deletions cut 5 bases from V and 2 bases from J, with 9 bases between. This CDR3 is built from 13 residues. CDR3 in amino acids: CASSPTVQETQYF. The CDR3 DNA sequence: TGTGCCAGCAGTCCCACGGTACAAGAGACCCAGTACTTC.

The chain is built from TRBV10-3 and TRBJ1-2, with unresolved D. V was pared by 6 bases and J by 4 bases, with 9 bases between. The CDR3 contains 12 residues. Germline CDR1 is ENHRY and CDR2 is SYGVKD. CDR3 amino acids: CAIRREAYGYTF. The CDR3 DNA reads as TGTGCCATCAGGAGGGAGGCCTATGGCTACACCTTC.

The rearrangement uses TRBV3-1 (or the pseudogene TRBV3-2) and TRBJ2-5; D gene unclear. Germline CDR1 LGHDT, CDR2 YNNKEL (reference sequence). The CDR3 is made up of 15 amino acids. The V end lost 0 bases, the J end lost 5 bases, and 13 bases lay between the germline ends. CDR3 sequence (DNA): TGTGCCAGCAGCCAAGATACGCGAAGCGCCGAGACCCAGTACTTC. Translating gives CASSQDTRSAETQYF.

V gene TRBV5-1 combines with J gene TRBJ2-2; D is perhaps TRBD1 (5 bases). The CDR3 runs to 15 residues. V was pared by 0 bases and J by 2 bases, with 8 bases between. Germline CDR1 reads SGHRS; CDR2 reads YFSETQ. The CDR3 loop is CASSLDTGNTGELFF. The CDR3 DNA reads as TGCGCCAGCAGCTTGGACACAGGAAACACCGGGGAGCTGTTTTTT.

The rearrangement joins TRBV14 to TRBJ2-7; 9 bases line up with TRBD1. V was pared by 5 bases and J by 4 bases, with 6 bases of the junction left unmatched. This CDR3 spans 14 amino acids. Germline values: CDR1 SGHDN, CDR2 FVKESK. CDR3 region: CASSAGQGPYEQYF. CDR3 in DNA: TGTGCCAGCAGCGCAGGACAGGGGCCTTACGAGCAGTACTTC. The full variable domain, rest sourced from reference TRBV14 and TRBJ2-7, is EAGVTQFPSHSVIEKGQTVTLRCDPISGHDNLYWYRRVMGKEIKFLLHFVKESKQDESGMPNNRFLAERTGGTYSTLKVQPAELEDSGVYFCASSAGQGPYEQYFGPGTRLTVT.

J is TRBJ2-3 and V is TRBV3-1 (or the pseudogene TRBV3-2); 7 bases align to TRBD2. Losses at the gene ends were 2 bases for V and 1 base for J; bases not matched to a gene: 6. The length of the CDR3 is 16 residues. The V gene's germline CDR1 is LGHDT and CDR2 YNNKEL (reference sequence). CDR3 region: CASSQMYRGGTDTQYF. The CDR3, as DNA: TGTGCCAGCAGCCAAATGTACCGGGGGGGCACAGATACGCAGTATTTT.